One sample yielded the 28 T cell receptor beta chains listed below, sequenced in a study of control samples from healthy donors and cancer patients (dated by TCRdb to 2018 to 2020). The library relied on the immunoSEQ multiplex PCR assay. TCRdb took over this immuneACCESS table, retaining in-frame rearrangements with V and J assigned. Such tables are incomplete; in checked studies, under half of the missing clones stem from an unresolved V gene, and the remainder is unexplained. The sample contains 130,000 or so clones, over 90% of them found a single time. Approximately 15% of the sample is held by the ten biggest clonotypes. Specimen: PBMCs. The receptors originated from a man between 60 and 70 years old with colorectal cancer.

The chain uses TRBV4-3 and TRBJ1-1; D is unclear. The CDR3 runs 14 residues. Germline loops: CDR1 LGHNA, CDR2 YSLEER. Deletions cut 0 bases from V and 0 bases from J, with 5 bases between. CDR3 protein: CASSQEAVNTEAFF. The DNA of the CDR3 is TGCGCCAGCAGCCAAGAAGCGGTGAACACTGAAGCTTTCTTT.

This clone has just one count. The chain links TRBV27 to TRBJ1-2; 9 bases are shared with TRBD1. Trimming took 6 bases from V and 10 from J; bases not matched to a gene: 12. Germline CDR1 and CDR2: MNHEY and SMNVEV (reference sequence). The CDR3 length is 14 residues. CDR3 coding DNA: TGTGCCAGCAGAGACTCGGGACAGGGAATAGACTACACCTTC. Translating it yields CASRDSGQGIDYTF.

The rearrangement uses TRBV5-1 and TRBJ2-6; tentative D call: TRBD2 (6 bases). The CDR3 has 20 amino acids. Between the trimmed V and J ends, which lost 1 base and 4 bases, there was a span of 24 bases. Per the germline V gene, CDR1 is SGHRS and CDR2 is YFSETQ. CDR3 nucleotide sequence: TGCGCCAGCAGCTTGCTTGGGGGGACCCCGGGAAGAAGGGGGGCCAACGTCCTGACTTTC. This encodes CASSLLGGTPGRRGANVLTF.

The V gene is TRBV19, the J gene TRBJ2-7; possibly TRBD1 for D (6 bases). The CDR3 extends over 14 amino acids. V was pared by 8 bases and J by 1 base, with 15 bases between. Germline V gene sequence: CDR1 LNHDA, CDR2 SQIVND (reference sequence). The CDR3 DNA reads as TGTGCCAGTCAAAAGACAGGCTCATCCTACGAGCAGTACTTC. Encoded protein: CASQKTGSSYEQYF.

The chain recombines TRBV6-5 with TRBJ1-1; D is undetermined. Trimming stripped 7 bases from V and 7 bases from J, with 13 bases between. The CDR3 consists of 12 residues. Germline V gene data show CDR1 as MNHEY and CDR2 as SVGAGI. DNA of the CDR3: TGTGCCAGCATGCCGGACGGGGTTGAAGCTTTCTTT. This gives the protein CASMPDGVEAFF.

The gene calls are TRBV11-2 and TRBJ2-7, with 10 bases aligning to TRBD2. With V trimmed by 6 bases and J by 3 bases, 5 bases remained unmatched. Germline V CDR1 and CDR2: SGHAT, FQNNGV. The CDR3 totals 14 residues. CDR3 sequence reads: CASSLAGADYEQYF. Here the CDR3 DNA reads TGTGCCAGCAGTCTAGCGGGGGCCGACTACGAGCAGTACTTC.

V gene TRBV6-5 combines with J gene TRBJ1-3; D ambiguous. Trimming left V 4 bases short and J 2 bases short, with 9 bases between. Germline lookup yields CDR1 MNHEY and CDR2 SVGAGI. This CDR3 contains 14 residues. The CDR3 loop is CASSLEFAGNTIYF. As DNA, the CDR3 is TGTGCCAGCAGTTTAGAGTTTGCTGGAAACACCATATATTTT.

The CDR3 reads CASSATGRLDTEAFF. DNA of the CDR3: TGTGCCAGCAGCGCCACTGGACGGCTGGACACTGAAGCTTTCTTT. The chain is built from TRBV9 and TRBJ1-1; D not certain. CDR1 is SGDLS and CDR2 is YYNGEE in the germline V gene. The CDR3 has 15 amino acids. Between the trimmed V and J ends, which lost 3 bases and 3 bases, there was a span of 15 bases.

In its sample, this clone was seen once. V is TRBV11-3 and J is TRBJ2-1, with 12 bases lining up with TRBD2. Germline lookup yields CDR1 SGHNT and CDR2 YENEEA. CDR3 length equals 15 residues. Unmatched junction bases numbered 3, after V lost 4 bases and J lost 5 bases. The CDR3 nucleotides read TGTGCCAGCAGCTCGCTAGCGGGGGGGCACAATGAGCAGTTCTTC. It encodes CASSSLAGGHNEQFF.

This chain joins TRBV19 and TRBJ1-1; TRBD1 is a possible D gene (5 bases). The V gene's germline CDR1 is LNHDA and CDR2 SQIVND (reference sequence). Trimming cost V 0 bases and J 2 bases, with 10 bases left between them. The CDR3 runs 15 residues. CDR3 sequence: CASSIDPGGNTEAFF. The CDR3 nucleotides are TGTGCCAGTAGTATAGACCCGGGGGGAAACACTGAAGCTTTCTTT.

This clone was seen once. The chain recombines TRBV6-5 with TRBJ1-1, with a tentative D call TRBD1 (6 bases). Trimming removed 0 bases from V and 5 bases from J, with 13 bases in between. This CDR3 is 15 amino acids long. Germline-derived CDR1 and CDR2 are MNHEY and SVGAGI. The CDR3 DNA sequence: TGTGCCAGCAGTTACTCCTACAGGGAAGGAACTGAAGCTTTCTTT. Protein product: CASSYSYREGTEAFF.

The gene calls are TRBV2 and TRBJ2-7, with 10 bases lining up with TRBD2. The germline V gene has CDR1 SNHLY and CDR2 FYNNEI. V lost 9 bases and J lost 6; bases outside the gene matches: 8. The CDR3 has 13 amino acids. The CDR3 region has the DNA TGTGCCAGTCAGCGGGGGGGCTTTGGCGAGCAGTACTTC. Its translation: CASQRGGFGEQYF.

The J gene is TRBJ2-3, the V gene TRBV7-2; D gene ambiguous. V lost 3 bases and J lost 4, with 17 bases in between. This CDR3 has 16 residues. CDR1 SGHTA and CDR2 FQGNSA come from the germline V gene. The CDR3 bases are TGTGCCAGCAGCTTGACGTCACTCGTCTCCGCAGATACGCAGTATTTT. Its translation is CASSLTSLVSADTQYF.

The V gene is TRBV11-2, the J gene TRBJ1-1; D uncertain. Germline-derived CDR1 and CDR2 are SGHAT and FQNNGV. The CDR3 totals 12 residues. V was trimmed by 0 bases and J by 8 bases, leaving 7 bases between them. In nucleotides, the CDR3 is TGTGCCAGCAGCTTAGAAAGGGTGGAAGCTTTCTTT. It yields the protein CASSLERVEAFF.

The chain uses TRBV11-2 and TRBJ2-2, with D tentatively TRBD1 or TRBD2 (7 bases each). V was clipped by 4 bases and J by 5 bases, with 14 bases between them. CDR3 size: 15 residues. The germline CDR1 and CDR2 sequences are SGHAT and FQNNGV. The DNA for the CDR3 is TGTGCCAGCAGCTACGCCAGGGGGGGTACCGGGGAGCTGTTTTTT. Translating gives CASSYARGGTGELFF.

The chain recombines TRBV7-2 with TRBJ1-2; possibly TRBD1 for D (6 bases). The CDR3 extends over 14 amino acids. Trimming removed 3 bases at V and 8 bases at J, with 16 bases between. CDR1 and CDR2 (germline): SGHTA, FQGNSA. The CDR3 sequence: CASSFGGGERGYTF. The CDR3 DNA is TGTGCCAGCAGCTTCGGGGGCGGGGAGAGGGGCTACACCTTC.

The genes are TRBV28 and TRBJ2-7; 8 nucleotides line up with TRBD1. The CDR3 has 15 amino acids. After removal of 3 bases from V and 2 bases from J, the junction contained 6 bases not matched to a gene. CDR1 MDHEN and CDR2 SYDVKM come from the germline V gene. CDR3: CASSFPGGGPYEQYF. The CDR3 DNA reads TGTGCCAGCAGTTTCCCAGGGGGCGGACCCTACGAGCAGTACTTC. Combining the CDR3 with reference TRBV28 and TRBJ2-7 gives the whole variable domain DVKVTQSSRYLVKRTGEKVFLECVQDMDHENMFWYRQDPGLGLRLIYFSYDVKMKEKGDIPEGYSVSREKKERFSLILESASTNQTSMYLCASSFPGGGPYEQYFGPGTRLTVT.

The chain links TRBV5-1 to TRBJ1-2; TRBD1 might be the D (6 bases). The V gene's germline CDR1 is SGHRS and CDR2 YFSETQ. There are 12 residues in the CDR3. V lost 7 bases and J lost 2, with 9 bases in between. The CDR3 sequence: CASAQGNYGYTF. CDR3 DNA: TGCGCCAGCGCCCAGGGGAACTATGGCTACACCTTC.

This chain links TRBV21-1 with TRBJ1-5. TRBV21-1 is tagged as a pseudogene. The CDR3 is 16 amino acids. As DNA, the CDR3 is TGTGCCAGCAGCTCCCGCACCGAGGATAGCAATCAGCCCCAGCATTTT. Amino acids: CASSSRTEDSNQPQHF.

This clone showed up just once. The chain uses TRBV7-9 and TRBJ1-3; 8 bases align to TRBD1. The CDR3 is 14 residues long. Trimming cost V 4 bases and J 8 bases; bases outside gene matches: 7. Per the germline V gene, CDR1 is SEHNR and CDR2 is FQNEAQ (reference sequence). The CDR3 region is CASSSRTGSDTIYF. Here the CDR3 DNA reads TGTGCCAGCAGCTCCCGGACAGGGTCGGACACCATATATTTT.

This chain links TRBV27 with TRBJ1-5; no clear D. V was cut by 5 bases and J by 0 bases, with 2 bases left in between. This CDR3 comprises 12 residues. Germline V gives CDR1 MNHEY, CDR2 SMNVEV (reference sequence). This CDR3 reads CASSNSNQPQHF. CDR3 DNA: TGTGCCAGCAGTAATAGCAATCAGCCCCAGCATTTT.

The rearrangement joins TRBV5-1 to TRBJ1-4; D might be TRBD1 (6 bases). The germline CDR1 and CDR2 sequences are SGHRS and YFSETQ. The V end lost 0 bases, the J end lost 4 bases, and 13 bases lay between the germline ends. The CDR3 covers 16 residues. The CDR3 DNA is TGCGCCAGCAGCTTGGTACAGGGATCCATTAATGAAAAACTGTTTTTT. Protein: CASSLVQGSINEKLFF.

The chain couples TRBV19 to TRBJ2-2; the D gene is possibly TRBD1 (5 bases). The CDR3 consists of 14 residues. Germline CDR1 reads LNHDA; CDR2 reads SQIVND (reference sequence). V was trimmed by 7 bases and J by 2 bases, leaving 11 bases between them. Here the CDR3 reads CASKVRVNTGELFF. DNA of the CDR3: TGTGCCAGTAAGGTCAGGGTCAACACCGGGGAGCTGTTTTTT.

The gene calls are TRBV10-3 and TRBJ1-2; D ambiguous. CDR1 and CDR2 (germline): ENHRY, SYGVKD. Trimming took 0 bases from V and 0 from J, leaving 5 bases between them. The CDR3 length is 14 residues. The CDR3 sequence: CAISESQSNYGYTF. Here the CDR3 DNA reads TGTGCCATCAGTGAGTCCCAGTCTAACTATGGCTACACCTTC.

J is TRBJ1-1 and V is TRBV28, with 8 bases that match TRBD1. CDR3 length: 12 residues. Trimming at V came to 10 bases and at J to 10 bases, leaving 11 bases not matched to a gene. Germline V gives CDR1 MDHEN, CDR2 SYDVKM. CDR3: CATFGQGGGAFF. For the CDR3, the DNA is TGTGCCACCTTTGGACAGGGAGGAGGAGCTTTCTTT.

This chain joins TRBV9 and TRBJ1-2; 8 bases match TRBD1. The trim removed 4 bases at V and 1 base at J, leaving 3 bases unmatched. There are 14 residues in the CDR3. Germline assignment: CDR1 SGDLS and CDR2 YYNGEE. This CDR3 reads CASSLGQVNYGYTF. In DNA, the CDR3 is TGTGCCAGCAGCCTGGGACAGGTTAACTATGGCTACACCTTC. The full variable domain, in which reference TRBV9 and TRBJ1-2 provide the parts outside the CDR3, is DSGVTQTPKHLITATGQRVTLRCSPRSGDLSVYWYQQSLDQGLQFLIQYYNGEERAKGNILERFSAQQFPDLHSELNLSSLELGDSALYFCASSLGQVNYGYTFGSGTRLTVV.

This clone was found once. This chain joins TRBV25-1 and TRBJ2-7; D is possibly TRBD1 (6 bases). Germline lookup yields CDR1 MGHDK and CDR2 SYGVNS. Trimming removed 3 bases from V and 3 bases from J, with 18 bases in between. The CDR3 totals 16 residues. Written as DNA, the CDR3 is TGTGCCAGCAGTGATCTTCAGACAGGCAGGCACTACGAGCAGTACTTC. It encodes CASSDLQTGRHYEQYF.

This sequence joins TRBV30 and TRBJ2-2; 13 positions agree with TRBD2. CDR3 length equals 14 residues. Germline V gene data show CDR1 as GTSNPN and CDR2 as SVGIG (reference sequence). With V trimmed by 5 bases and J by 3 bases, 0 bases remained unmatched. The CDR3 bases are TGTGCCTGGGGGACTAGCGGGGACACCGGGGAGCTGTTTTTT. It encodes CAWGTSGDTGELFF.